This TCR beta chain was documented in a study of blood T cells in healthy people across ages. The authors ran a second PCR of about 7 to 12 cycles using a sample-barcoded 5' primer and a J-beta primer mix. TCRdb called the 5' RACE reads again in MiXCR, with one record for every CDR3 protein. In the table there are some 1.5 million distinct CDR3 sequences, 28% of which are singletons. The CDR3 sequence is 14 residues long. The V end lost 2 bases, the J end lost 3 bases, and 10 bases lay between the germline ends. Germline V gene sequence: CDR1 SEHNR, CDR2 FQNEAQ (reference sequence). Sample: blood. J is TRBJ1-1 and V is TRBV7-9; weak D call: TRBD1 (5 bases). This clonotype was sampled from a woman under 40 in good health. The CDR3 DNA reads as TGTGCCAGCAGCTTATCTGGGGCGGACACTGAAGCTTTCTTT. The encoded protein is CASSLSGADTEAFF.